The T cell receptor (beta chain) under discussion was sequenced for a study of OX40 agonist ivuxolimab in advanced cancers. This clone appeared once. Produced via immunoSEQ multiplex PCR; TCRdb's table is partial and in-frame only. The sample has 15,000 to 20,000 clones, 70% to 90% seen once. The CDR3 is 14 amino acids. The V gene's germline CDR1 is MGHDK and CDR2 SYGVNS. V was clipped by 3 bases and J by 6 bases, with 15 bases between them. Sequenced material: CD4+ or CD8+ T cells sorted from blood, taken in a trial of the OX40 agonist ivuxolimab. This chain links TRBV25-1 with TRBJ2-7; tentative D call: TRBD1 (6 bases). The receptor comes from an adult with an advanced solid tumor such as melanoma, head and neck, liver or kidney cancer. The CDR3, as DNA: TGTGCCAGCAGTGATCAGGGACACCTTGGCGAGCAGTACTTC. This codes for CASSDQGHLGEQYF.